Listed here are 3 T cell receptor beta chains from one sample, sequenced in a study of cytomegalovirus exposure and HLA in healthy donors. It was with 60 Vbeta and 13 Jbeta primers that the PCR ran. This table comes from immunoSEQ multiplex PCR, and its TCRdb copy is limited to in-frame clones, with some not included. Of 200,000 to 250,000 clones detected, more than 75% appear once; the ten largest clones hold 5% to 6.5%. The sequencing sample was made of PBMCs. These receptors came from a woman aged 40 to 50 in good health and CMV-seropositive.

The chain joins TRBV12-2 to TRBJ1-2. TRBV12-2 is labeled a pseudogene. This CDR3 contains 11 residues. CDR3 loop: CASRAAGEPTF. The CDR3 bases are TGTGCAAGTCGCGCAGCCGGGGAGCCCACTTTC.

The CDR3: CASRPERLQGYNEQFF. The CDR3 nucleotides are TGTGCCAGCAGACCAGAGAGGCTCCAGGGGTACAATGAGCAGTTCTTC. The V gene is TRBV7-9, the J gene TRBJ2-1, with a tentative D call TRBD1 (6 bases). Trimming took off 6 bases at V and 4 bases at J, with 19 bases between the two ends. Germline CDR1 and CDR2: SEHNR and FQNEAQ (reference sequence). The CDR3 sequence is 16 residues long.

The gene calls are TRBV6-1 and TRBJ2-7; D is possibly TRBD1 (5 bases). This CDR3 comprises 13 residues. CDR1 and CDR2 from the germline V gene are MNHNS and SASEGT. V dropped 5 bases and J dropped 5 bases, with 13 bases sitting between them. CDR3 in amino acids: CASSNQGTNEQYF. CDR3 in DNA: TGTGCCAGCAGTAACCAGGGAACGAACGAGCAGTACTTC.